These T cell receptor beta chains were read from a single sample in a study of read filtering for tumor transcriptome and immune sequencing. TCRdb redid the calling of the reads with MiXCR, one entry per CDR3 protein. The sample carries over 50,000 distinct CDR3 sequences, approximately 20% recorded once. Material: a population of CD138-negative cells sorted from bone marrow. These receptors all come from a donor aged 40 or over with multiple myeloma. Each CDR3 is given with its conserved first and last residue. The D gene is left open where the match is weak. Clone size is stated in some rows and not others, as once, few, many or a class when expanded.

j_call: TRBJ2-3; v_call: TRBV9; clone_size: NA; d_call: TRBD2; cdr3_aa: CASSSLAGSSTDTQYF; cdr3_nt: TGTGCCAGCAGCTCTTTAGCGGGATCTAGCACAGATACGCAGTATTTT
j_call: TRBJ2-5; v_call: TRBV11-3; clone_size: NA; d_call: NA; cdr3_aa: CASSLARDQRQETQYF; cdr3_nt: TGTGCCAGCAGCTTAGCCCGAGACCAACGACAAGAGACCCAGTACTTC
j_call: TRBJ1-4; v_call: TRBV29-1; clone_size: NA; d_call: TRBD1; cdr3_aa: CSVGVQGAANEKLFF; cdr3_nt: TGCAGCGTCGGCGTACAGGGGGCGGCTAATGAAAAACTGTTTTTT
j_call: TRBJ2-5; v_call: TRBV7-2; clone_size: many; d_call: NA; cdr3_aa: CASDKGSETQYF; cdr3_nt: TGTGCCAGCGACAAGGGAAGCGAGACCCAGTACTTC
j_call: TRBJ2-3; v_call: TRBV20-1; clone_size: many; d_call: NA; cdr3_aa: CSARQAGTGTDTQYF; cdr3_nt: TGCAGTGCTAGACAAGCGGGGACAGGTACAGATACGCAGTATTTT
j_call: TRBJ1-5; v_call: TRBV20-1; clone_size: many; d_call: NA; cdr3_aa: CSARSGGRGVSQHF; cdr3_nt: TGCAGTGCTAGATCCGGGGGGAGGGGGGTCTCCCAGCATTTT
j_call: TRBJ2-1; v_call: TRBV20-1; clone_size: medium-sized; d_call: NA; cdr3_aa: CSARRGGHEQFF; cdr3_nt: TGCAGTGCTAGAAGGGGGGGCCATGAGCAGTTCTTC
j_call: TRBJ2-1; v_call: TRBV7-2; clone_size: NA; d_call: NA; cdr3_aa: CASSSCANEQFF; cdr3_nt: TGTGCCAGCAGCTCCTGCGCCAACGAGCAGTTCTTC
j_call: TRBJ1-4; v_call: TRBV3-1; clone_size: many; d_call: NA; cdr3_aa: CASSQGSSGEKLFF; cdr3_nt: TGTGCCAGCAGCCAAGGCAGTTCTGGTGAAAAACTGTTTTTT
j_call: TRBJ2-7; v_call: TRBV6-1; clone_size: many; d_call: NA; cdr3_aa: CASSDVDEQYF; cdr3_nt: TGTGCCAGCAGTGACGTGGACGAGCAGTACTTC
j_call: TRBJ2-2; v_call: TRBV19; clone_size: NA; d_call: NA; cdr3_aa: CATKGYTGEPFF; cdr3_nt: TGTGCCACTAAGGGGTACACCGGGGAGCCGTTTTTT
j_call: TRBJ2-7; v_call: TRBV20-1; clone_size: many; d_call: NA; cdr3_aa: CSARRRGIYEQYF; cdr3_nt: TGCAGTGCCAGGCGGAGGGGGATCTACGAGCAGTACTTC
j_call: TRBJ2-7; v_call: TRBV5-4; clone_size: NA; d_call: NA; cdr3_aa: CASRTSPTGTYEQYF; cdr3_nt: TGTGCCAGCAGAACTTCCCCGACTGGCACCTACGAGCAGTACTTC
j_call: TRBJ2-1; v_call: TRBV6-6; clone_size: many; d_call: TRBD2; cdr3_aa: CASSHGTSGSYNEQFF; cdr3_nt: TGTGCCAGCAGTCATGGGACTAGCGGGTCCTACAATGAGCAGTTCTTC
j_call: TRBJ2-2; v_call: TRBV7-9; clone_size: many; d_call: TRBD2; cdr3_aa: CASSLGLTTGELFF; cdr3_nt: TGTGCCAGCAGCTTGGGACTAACTACCGGGGAGCTGTTTTTT
j_call: TRBJ2-3; v_call: TRBV3-1; clone_size: NA; d_call: NA; cdr3_aa: CASSQGMGGGPRTDTQFF; cdr3_nt: TGTGCCAGCAGCCAAGGGATGGGTGGGGGACCCCGCACAGATACGCAGTTTTTT
j_call: TRBJ1-1; v_call: TRBV29-1; clone_size: many; d_call: TRBD1; cdr3_aa: CSGTGIEAFF; cdr3_nt: TGCAGCGGGACAGGGATAGAAGCTTTCTTT
j_call: TRBJ2-1; v_call: TRBV7-6; clone_size: many; d_call: NA; cdr3_aa: CASSLTDEQFF; cdr3_nt: TGTGCCAGCAGCTTAACCGATGAGCAGTTCTTC
j_call: TRBJ2-3; v_call: TRBV3-1; clone_size: many; d_call: NA; cdr3_aa: CASSQAATDTQYF; cdr3_nt: TGTGCCAGCAGCCAAGCAGCAACAGATACGCAGTATTTT
j_call: TRBJ1-6; v_call: TRBV3-1; clone_size: many; d_call: NA; cdr3_aa: CASSQDVTAYSPLHF; cdr3_nt: TGTGCCAGCAGCCAAGATGTGACAGCTTATTCACCCCTCCACTTT
j_call: TRBJ1-1; v_call: TRBV11-3; clone_size: few; d_call: NA; cdr3_aa: CASSLGPLETEAFF; cdr3_nt: TGTGCCAGCAGCTTAGGACCACTGGAGACTGAAGCTTTCTTT
j_call: TRBJ2-5; v_call: TRBV10-1; clone_size: many; d_call: TRBD1; cdr3_aa: CASSGGQGYQETQYF; cdr3_nt: TGCGCCAGCAGTGGGGGACAGGGGTACCAAGAGACCCAGTACTTC
j_call: TRBJ2-1; v_call: TRBV20-1; clone_size: many; d_call: TRBD2; cdr3_aa: CSSGRARENEQFF; cdr3_nt: TGCAGCAGCGGGAGGGCCAGGGAAAATGAGCAGTTCTTC
j_call: TRBJ2-1; v_call: TRBV11-2; clone_size: many; d_call: TRBD1; cdr3_aa: CASSQPSGTGLYEQFF; cdr3_nt: TGTGCCAGCAGCCAACCATCCGGGACAGGGCTTTATGAGCAGTTCTTC
j_call: TRBJ2-3; v_call: TRBV5-6; clone_size: NA; d_call: NA; cdr3_aa: CASSPGPQGKDTQYF; cdr3_nt: TGTGCCAGCAGCCCCGGACCGCAGGGTAAAGATACGCAGTATTTT
j_call: TRBJ2-7; v_call: TRBV5-1; clone_size: many; d_call: NA; cdr3_aa: CASSMGTINYEQYF; cdr3_nt: TGCGCCAGCAGCATGGGAACGATCAATTACGAGCAGTACTTC
j_call: TRBJ1-2; v_call: TRBV11-2; clone_size: NA; d_call: NA; cdr3_aa: CASSLQGQLSYGYTF; cdr3_nt: TGTGCCAGCAGCCTCCAGGGTCAACTCTCTTATGGCTACACCTTC
j_call: TRBJ2-3; v_call: TRBV4-2; clone_size: NA; d_call: NA; cdr3_aa: CASSPSTLYTDTQYF; cdr3_nt: TGTGCCAGCAGCCCTTCGACTTTGTACACAGATACGCAGTATTTT
j_call: TRBJ2-2; v_call: TRBV6-1; clone_size: many; d_call: NA; cdr3_aa: CASSGGPGAANTGELFF; cdr3_nt: TGTGCCAGCAGTGGGGGGCCGGGGGCAGCGAACACCGGGGAGCTGTTTTTT
j_call: TRBJ1-1; v_call: TRBV11-2; clone_size: many; d_call: NA; cdr3_aa: CASSFILGANTEAFF; cdr3_nt: TGTGCCAGCAGCTTCATTCTGGGAGCGAACACTGAAGCTTTCTTT
j_call: TRBJ1-2; v_call: TRBV6-1; clone_size: many; d_call: TRBD1; cdr3_aa: CASSPETGAYTF; cdr3_nt: TGTGCCAGCAGTCCAGAGACAGGGGCCTACACCTTC
j_call: TRBJ2-6; v_call: TRBV7-9; clone_size: many; d_call: TRBD1; cdr3_aa: CASSPGQGRFSGANVLTF; cdr3_nt: TGTGCCAGCAGCCCTGGACAGGGGCGTTTCTCTGGGGCCAACGTCCTGACTTTC
j_call: TRBJ1-2; v_call: TRBV29-1; clone_size: NA; d_call: NA; cdr3_aa: CSVGFKNYGYTF; cdr3_nt: TGCAGCGTTGGGTTTAAGAACTATGGCTACACCTTC
j_call: TRBJ2-3; v_call: TRBV10-3; clone_size: many; d_call: NA; cdr3_aa: CAISEEDTQYF; cdr3_nt: TGTGCCATCAGTGAGGAGGATACGCAGTATTTT